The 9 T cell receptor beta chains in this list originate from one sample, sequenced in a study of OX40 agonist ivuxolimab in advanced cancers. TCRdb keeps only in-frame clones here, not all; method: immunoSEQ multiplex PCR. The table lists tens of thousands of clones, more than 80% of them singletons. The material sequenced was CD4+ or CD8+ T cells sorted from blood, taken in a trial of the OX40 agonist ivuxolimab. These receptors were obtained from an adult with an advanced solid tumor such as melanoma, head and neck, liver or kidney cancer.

DNA of the CDR3: TGTGCCAGCTCACCACGGGGCGGGGCACTACAAGAGACCCAGTACTTC. This sequence encodes CASSPRGGALQETQYF. The gene calls are TRBV18 and TRBJ2-5, with a possible D match to TRBD2 (6 bases). Germline V gives CDR1 KGHSH, CDR2 LQKENI. The germline V and J ends were trimmed by 1 base and 2 bases, with 14 bases remaining between them. This CDR3 region has 16 residues.

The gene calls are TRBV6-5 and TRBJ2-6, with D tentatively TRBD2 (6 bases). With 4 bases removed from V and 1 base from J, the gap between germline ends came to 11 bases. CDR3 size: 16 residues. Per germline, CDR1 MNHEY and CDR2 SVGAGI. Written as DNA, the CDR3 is TGTGCCAGCAGTTCCTCGACTAGATCTGGGGCCAACGTCCTGACTTTC. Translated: CASSSSTRSGANVLTF.

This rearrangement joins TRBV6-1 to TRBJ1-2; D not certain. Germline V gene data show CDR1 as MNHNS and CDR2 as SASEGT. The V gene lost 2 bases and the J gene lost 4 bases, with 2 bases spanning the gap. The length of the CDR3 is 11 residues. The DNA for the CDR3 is TGTGCCAGCAGTGAAAGCTATGGCTACACCTTC. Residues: CASSESYGYTF.

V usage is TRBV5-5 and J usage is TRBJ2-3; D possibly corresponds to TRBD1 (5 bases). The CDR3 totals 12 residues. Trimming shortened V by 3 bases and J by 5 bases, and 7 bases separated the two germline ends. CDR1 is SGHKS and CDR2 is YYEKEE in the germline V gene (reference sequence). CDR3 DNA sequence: TGTGCCAGCAGCTCCAGGGTAGATACGCAGTATTTT. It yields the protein CASSSRVDTQYF.

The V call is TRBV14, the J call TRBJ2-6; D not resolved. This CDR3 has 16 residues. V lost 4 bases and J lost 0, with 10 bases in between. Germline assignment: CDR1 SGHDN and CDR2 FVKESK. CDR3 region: CASSRRKDSGANVLTF. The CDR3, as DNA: TGTGCCAGCAGCCGACGCAAGGACTCTGGGGCCAACGTCCTGACTTTC.

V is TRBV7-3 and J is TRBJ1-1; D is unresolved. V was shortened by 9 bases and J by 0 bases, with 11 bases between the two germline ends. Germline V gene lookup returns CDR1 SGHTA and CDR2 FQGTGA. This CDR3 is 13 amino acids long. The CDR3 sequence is CASKRALNTEAFF. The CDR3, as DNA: TGTGCCAGTAAGAGGGCGCTGAACACTGAAGCTTTCTTT.

CDR3 DNA: TGCGCCAGCAGCTCACGGACTAGCGGGTCGTCAGATACGCAGTATTTT. Translating it yields CASSSRTSGSSDTQYF. V is TRBV5-1 and J is TRBJ2-3; 11 bases align to TRBD2. V was pared by 3 bases and J by 4 bases, with 7 bases of the junction left unmatched. CDR1 SGHRS and CDR2 YFSETQ come from the germline V gene. This CDR3 has 16 amino acids.

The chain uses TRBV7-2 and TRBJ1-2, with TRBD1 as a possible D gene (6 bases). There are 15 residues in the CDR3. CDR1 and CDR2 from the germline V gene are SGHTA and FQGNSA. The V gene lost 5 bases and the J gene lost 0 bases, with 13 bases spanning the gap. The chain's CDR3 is CASSQGQLSNYGYTF. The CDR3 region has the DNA TGTGCCAGCAGCCAGGGACAATTATCTAACTATGGCTACACCTTC.

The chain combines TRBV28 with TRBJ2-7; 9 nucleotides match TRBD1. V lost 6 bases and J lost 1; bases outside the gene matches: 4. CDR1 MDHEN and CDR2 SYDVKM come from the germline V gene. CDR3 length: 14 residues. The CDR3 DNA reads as TGTGCCAGCAGAACAGGGGGCGCTTCCTACGAGCAGTACTTC. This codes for CASRTGGASYEQYF.